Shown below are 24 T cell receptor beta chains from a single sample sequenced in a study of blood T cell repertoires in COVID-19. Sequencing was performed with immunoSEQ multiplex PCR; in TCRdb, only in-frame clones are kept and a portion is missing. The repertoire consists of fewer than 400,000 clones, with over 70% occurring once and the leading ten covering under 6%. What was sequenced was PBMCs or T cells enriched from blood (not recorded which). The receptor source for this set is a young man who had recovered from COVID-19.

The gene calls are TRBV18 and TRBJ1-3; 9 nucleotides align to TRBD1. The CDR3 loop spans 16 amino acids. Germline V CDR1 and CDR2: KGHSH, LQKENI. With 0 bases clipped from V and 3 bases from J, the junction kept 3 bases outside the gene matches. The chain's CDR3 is CASSPPGQGNGNTIYF. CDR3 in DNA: TGTGCCAGCTCACCACCGGGACAGGGAAATGGAAACACCATATATTTT.

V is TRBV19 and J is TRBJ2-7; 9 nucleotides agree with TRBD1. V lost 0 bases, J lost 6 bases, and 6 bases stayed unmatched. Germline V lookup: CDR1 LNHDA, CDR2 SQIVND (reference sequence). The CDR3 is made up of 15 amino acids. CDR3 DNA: TGTGCCAGTAGTATAGATGGGACAGGGAAGGTCGAGCAGTACTTC. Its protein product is CASSIDGTGKVEQYF. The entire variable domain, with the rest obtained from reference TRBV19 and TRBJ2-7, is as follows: DGGITQSPKYLFRKEGQNVTLSCEQNLNHDAMYWYRQDPGQGLRLIYYSQIVNDFQKGDIAEGYSVSREKKESFPLTVTSAQKNPTAFYLCASSIDGTGKVEQYFGPGTRLTVT.

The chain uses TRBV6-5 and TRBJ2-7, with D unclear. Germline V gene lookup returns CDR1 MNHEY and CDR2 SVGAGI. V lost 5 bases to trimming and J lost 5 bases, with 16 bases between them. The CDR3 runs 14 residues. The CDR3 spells CASSPAGLKNEQYF. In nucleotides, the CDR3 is TGTGCCAGCAGTCCGGCAGGTCTTAAGAACGAGCAGTACTTC.

CDR3 in amino acids: CASSLRGGSSYNEQFF. DNA for the CDR3: TGTGCCAGCAGCTTACGTGGGGGGAGCTCCTACAATGAGCAGTTCTTC. The chain combines TRBV7-2 with TRBJ2-1; tentatively, D is TRBD2 (6 bases). The germline gives CDR1 SGHTA, CDR2 FQGNSA. Trimming cost V 2 bases and J 0 bases, with 11 bases left between them. This CDR3 is 16 amino acids long.

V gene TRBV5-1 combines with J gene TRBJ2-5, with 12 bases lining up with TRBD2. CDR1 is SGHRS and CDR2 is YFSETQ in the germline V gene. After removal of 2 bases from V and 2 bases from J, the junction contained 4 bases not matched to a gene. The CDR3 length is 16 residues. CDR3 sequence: CASSLQTSGGQETQYF. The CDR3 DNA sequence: TGCGCCAGCAGCTTACAAACTAGCGGGGGGCAAGAGACCCAGTACTTC. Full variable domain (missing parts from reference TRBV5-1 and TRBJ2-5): KAGVTQTPRYLIKTRGQQVTLSCSPISGHRSVSWYQQTPGQGLQFLFEYFSETQRNKGNFPGRFSGRQFSNSRSEMNVSTLELGDSALYLCASSLQTSGGQETQYFGPGTRLLVL.

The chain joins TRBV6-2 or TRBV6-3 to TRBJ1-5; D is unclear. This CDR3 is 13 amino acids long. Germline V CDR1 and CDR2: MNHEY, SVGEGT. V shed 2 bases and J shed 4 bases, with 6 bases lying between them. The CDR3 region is CASSYARNQPQHF. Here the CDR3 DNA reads TGTGCCAGCAGTTACGCCAGAAATCAGCCCCAGCATTTT.

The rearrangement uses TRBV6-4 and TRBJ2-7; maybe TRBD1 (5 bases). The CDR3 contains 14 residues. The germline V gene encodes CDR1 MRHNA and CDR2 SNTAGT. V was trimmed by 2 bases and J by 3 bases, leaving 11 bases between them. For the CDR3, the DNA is TGTGCCAGCAGTGACCAGGGCCGGTTCTACGAGCAGTACTTC. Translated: CASSDQGRFYEQYF.

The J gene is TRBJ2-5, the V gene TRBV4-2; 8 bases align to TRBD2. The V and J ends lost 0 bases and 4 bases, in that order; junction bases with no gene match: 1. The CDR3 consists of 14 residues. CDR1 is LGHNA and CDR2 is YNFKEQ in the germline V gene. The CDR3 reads CASSQERGGETQYF. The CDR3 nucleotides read TGTGCCAGCAGCCAAGAACGGGGGGGAGAGACCCAGTACTTC.

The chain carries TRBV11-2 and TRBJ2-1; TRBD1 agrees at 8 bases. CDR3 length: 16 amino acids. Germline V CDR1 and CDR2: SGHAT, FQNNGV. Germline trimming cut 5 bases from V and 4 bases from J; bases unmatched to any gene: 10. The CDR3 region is CASSPIGQGRYNEQFF. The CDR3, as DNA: TGTGCCAGCAGCCCAATAGGACAGGGTCGGTACAATGAGCAGTTCTTC.

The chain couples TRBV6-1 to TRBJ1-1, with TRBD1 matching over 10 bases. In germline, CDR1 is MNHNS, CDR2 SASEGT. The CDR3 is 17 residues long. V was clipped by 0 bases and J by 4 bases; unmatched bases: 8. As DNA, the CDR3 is TGTGCCAGCAGTGAAGCTGTTGGGACAGGGGCGGCCACTGAAGCTTTCTTT. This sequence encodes CASSEAVGTGAATEAFF.

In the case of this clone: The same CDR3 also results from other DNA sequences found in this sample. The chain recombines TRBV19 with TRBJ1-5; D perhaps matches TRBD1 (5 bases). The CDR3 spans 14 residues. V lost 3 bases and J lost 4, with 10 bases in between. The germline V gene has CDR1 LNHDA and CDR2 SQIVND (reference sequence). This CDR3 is CASSIRDRNQPQHF. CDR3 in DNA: TGTGCCAGTAGTATCAGGGATAGAAATCAGCCCCAGCATTTT.

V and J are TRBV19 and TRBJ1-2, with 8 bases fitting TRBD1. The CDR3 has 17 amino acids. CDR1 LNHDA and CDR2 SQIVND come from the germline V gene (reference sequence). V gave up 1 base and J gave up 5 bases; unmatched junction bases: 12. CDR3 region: CASSIVAWTGKQYGYTF. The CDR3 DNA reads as TGTGCCAGTAGTATAGTCGCATGGACAGGGAAGCAATATGGCTACACCTTC.

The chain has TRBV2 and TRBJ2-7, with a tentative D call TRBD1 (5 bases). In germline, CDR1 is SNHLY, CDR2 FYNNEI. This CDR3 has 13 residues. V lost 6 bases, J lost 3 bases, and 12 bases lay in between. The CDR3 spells CASSRQGDYEQYF. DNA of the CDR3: TGTGCCAGCAGCCGTCAAGGGGACTACGAGCAGTACTTC.

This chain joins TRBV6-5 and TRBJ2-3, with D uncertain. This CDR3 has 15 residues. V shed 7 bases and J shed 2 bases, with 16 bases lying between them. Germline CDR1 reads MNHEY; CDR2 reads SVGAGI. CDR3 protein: CASNPDMWNTDTQYF. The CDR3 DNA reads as TGTGCCAGCAACCCAGACATGTGGAACACAGATACGCAGTATTTT.

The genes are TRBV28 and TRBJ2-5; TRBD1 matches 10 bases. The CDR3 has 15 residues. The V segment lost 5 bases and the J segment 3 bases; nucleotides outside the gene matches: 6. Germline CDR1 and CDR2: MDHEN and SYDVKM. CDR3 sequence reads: CASSVTGTGEETQYF. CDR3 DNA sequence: TGTGCCAGCAGTGTCACGGGGACAGGGGAAGAGACCCAGTACTTC.

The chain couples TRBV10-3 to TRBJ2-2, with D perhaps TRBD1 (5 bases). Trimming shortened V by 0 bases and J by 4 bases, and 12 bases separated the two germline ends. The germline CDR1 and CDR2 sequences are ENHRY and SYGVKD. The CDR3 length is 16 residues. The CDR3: CAISESTAGPTGELFF. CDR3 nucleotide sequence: TGTGCCATCAGTGAGTCGACAGCAGGGCCCACCGGGGAGCTGTTTTTT.

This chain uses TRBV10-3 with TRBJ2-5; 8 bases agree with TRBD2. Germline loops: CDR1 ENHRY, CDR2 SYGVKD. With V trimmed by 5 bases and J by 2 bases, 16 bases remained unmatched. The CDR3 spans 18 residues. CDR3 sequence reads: CAISTLLGLVEGQETQYF. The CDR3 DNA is TGTGCCATCAGTACCCTCCTGGGACTAGTAGAAGGTCAAGAGACCCAGTACTTC.

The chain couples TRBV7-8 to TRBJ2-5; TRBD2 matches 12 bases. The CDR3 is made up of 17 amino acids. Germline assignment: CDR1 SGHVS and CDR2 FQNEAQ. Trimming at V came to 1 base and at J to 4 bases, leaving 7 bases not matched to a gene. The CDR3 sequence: CASSLVRLAGGPETQYF. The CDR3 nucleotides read TGTGCCAGCAGCTTAGTAAGGCTAGCGGGGGGGCCAGAGACCCAGTACTTC. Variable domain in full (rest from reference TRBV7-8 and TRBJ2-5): GAGVSQSPRYKVAKRGQDVALRCDPISGHVSLFWYQQALGQGPEFLTYFQNEAQLDKSGLPSDRFFAERPEGSVSTLKIQRTQQEDSAVYLCASSLVRLAGGPETQYFGPGTRLLVL.

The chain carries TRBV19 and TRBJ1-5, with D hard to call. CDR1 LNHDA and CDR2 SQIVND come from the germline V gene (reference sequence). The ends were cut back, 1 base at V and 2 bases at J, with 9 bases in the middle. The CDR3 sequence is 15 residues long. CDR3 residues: CASSIGLLRNQPQHF. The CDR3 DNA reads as TGTGCCAGTAGTATAGGTCTTCTTCGCAATCAGCCCCAGCATTTT.

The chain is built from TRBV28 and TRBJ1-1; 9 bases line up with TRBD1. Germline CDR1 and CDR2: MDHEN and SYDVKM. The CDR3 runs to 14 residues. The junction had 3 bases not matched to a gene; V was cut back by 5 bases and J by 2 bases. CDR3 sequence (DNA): TGTGCCAGCAGTGTGGACAGGGGAAACACTGAAGCTTTCTTT. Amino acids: CASSVDRGNTEAFF.

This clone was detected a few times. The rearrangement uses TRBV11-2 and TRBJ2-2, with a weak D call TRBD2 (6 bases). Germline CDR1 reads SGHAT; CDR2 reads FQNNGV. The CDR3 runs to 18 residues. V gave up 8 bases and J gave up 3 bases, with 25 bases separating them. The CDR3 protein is CASALVWGVQDYTGELFF. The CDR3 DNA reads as TGTGCCAGCGCCTTGGTTTGGGGGGTTCAGGACTACACCGGGGAGCTGTTTTTT.

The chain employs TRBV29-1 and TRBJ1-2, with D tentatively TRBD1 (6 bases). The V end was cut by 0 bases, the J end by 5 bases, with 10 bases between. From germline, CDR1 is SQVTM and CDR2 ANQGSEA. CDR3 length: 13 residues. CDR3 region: CSVEDPQGYGYTF. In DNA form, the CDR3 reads TGCAGCGTTGAAGACCCGCAGGGGTATGGCTACACCTTC.

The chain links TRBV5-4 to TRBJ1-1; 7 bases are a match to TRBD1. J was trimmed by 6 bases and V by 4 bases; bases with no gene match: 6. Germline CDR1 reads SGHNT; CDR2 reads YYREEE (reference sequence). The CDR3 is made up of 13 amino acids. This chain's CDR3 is CASSQGVEAEAFF. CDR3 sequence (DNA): TGTGCCAGCAGCCAGGGGGTGGAGGCTGAAGCTTTCTTT.

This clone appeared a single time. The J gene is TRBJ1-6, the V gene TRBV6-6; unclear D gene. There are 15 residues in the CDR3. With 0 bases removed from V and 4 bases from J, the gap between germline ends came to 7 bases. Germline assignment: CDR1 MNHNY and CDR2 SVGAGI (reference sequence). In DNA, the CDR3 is TGTGCCAGCAGTTACTCGTGGCAGTATAATTCACCCCTCCACTTT. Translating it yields CASSYSWQYNSPLHF.